Listed below are T cell receptor beta chains from one sample, sequenced in a study of blood T cell repertoires in COVID-19. TCRdb keeps only in-frame clones here, not all; method: immunoSEQ multiplex PCR. The top ten clones hold 0.88% of a sample with some 120,000 clones, about 86% of them seen once. Sequencing used peripheral blood. These receptors were taken from a woman in her fifties or sixties with active or convalescent COVID-19. The CDR3 runs from the conserved cysteine through the conserved F or W. The order of the fields is clone size, J gene, D gene, V gene, CDR3 DNA, CDR3 protein. A D gene is named only where the DNA matches it firmly. The size of a clone is reported for some rows only, either as once, few or many, or as a class for expanded clones.

>few|TRBJ2-1|TRBD2|TRBV24-1
TGTGCCACCCGGGGGGAGAGTGGGCGTGAGCAGTTCTTC
CATRGESGREQFF
>NA|TRBJ2-7|TRBD1|TRBV7-6
TGTGCCAGCAGCTTAGCCGGCAGGGGGCCGTCCTACGAGCAGTACTTC
CASSLAGRGPSYEQYF
>few|TRBJ2-7|NA|TRBV6-1
TGTGCCAGCAGTGAAGCGCAGGCAGGGTCCTACGAGCAGTACTTC
CASSEAQAGSYEQYF
>NA|TRBJ2-2|TRBD2|TRBV7-9
TGTGCCAGCAGCTTACCATTGATCGGGACTAAGAACACCGGGGAGCTGTTTTTT
CASSLPLIGTKNTGELFF
>NA|TRBJ2-7|NA|TRBV6-5
TGTGCCAGTTTACAGGGAATCCGATCCGAGCAGTACTTC
CASLQGIRSEQYF
>NA|TRBJ1-1|NA|TRBV15
TGTGCCACCAGCAGAGATGACAGACGGAACACTGAAGCTTTCTTT
CATSRDDRRNTEAFF
>NA|TRBJ2-7|TRBD1|TRBV28
TGTGCCAGCAGCATTCCGACGGGGACAGGACACTACGAGCAGTACTTC
CASSIPTGTGHYEQYF
>NA|TRBJ1-2|NA|TRBV7-5
TGTGCCAGAAGCTTCGGGGGTGCCTATGGCTACACCTTC
CARSFGGAYGYTF
>NA|TRBJ2-1|TRBD2|TRBV7-8
TGTGCCAGCAGCTTATTACTAGCGGGAGTACGGGAGCAGTTCTTC
CASSLLLAGVREQFF
>NA|TRBJ1-2|TRBD1|TRBV18
TGTGCCAGCTCCGCCGGGACAGGGAGGGATGGCTACACCTTC
CASSAGTGRDGYTF
>NA|TRBJ2-1|TRBD1|TRBV6-6
TGTGCCAGCAGTAGAGACAGGGGATCCTACAATGAGCAGTTCTTC
CASSRDRGSYNEQFF
>NA|TRBJ2-2|TRBD2|TRBV19
TGTGCCAGTAGTATTAGTGGACTAGCGGGATTCGCGAACACCGGGGAGCTGTTTTTT
CASSISGLAGFANTGELFF
>NA|TRBJ2-1|TRBD2|TRBV12-3/TRBV12-4
TGTGCCAGCAGCGCGGGACTAGATAATGAGCAGTTCTTC
CASSAGLDNEQFF
>NA|TRBJ2-5|TRBD1|TRBV6-5
TGTGCCAGCTGGACAGGGGGCTTGGCAGAGACCCAGTACTTC
CASWTGGLAETQYF
>NA|TRBJ1-1|NA|TRBV24-1
TGTGCCACCATGGGCAGATTGAACACTGAAGCTTTCTTT
CATMGRLNTEAFF
>NA|TRBJ2-5|TRBD1|TRBV28
TGTGCCAGCAGTGGGGGACAGGGGCGACAAGAGACCCAGTACTTC
CASSGGQGRQETQYF
>NA|TRBJ2-1|NA|TRBV7-3
TGTGCCAGCAGCTTAACTCTTAGCAGTAACAATGAGCAGTTCTTC
CASSLTLSSNNEQFF
>NA|TRBJ1-4|NA|TRBV2
TGTGCCAGCAACATCAGGGGAGGGGATGAAAAACTGTTTTTT
CASNIRGGDEKLFF
>NA|TRBJ2-4|TRBD1|TRBV5-1
TGCGCCAGCAGCTTACCCGGGACAGGCATAAACATTCAGTACTTC
CASSLPGTGINIQYF
>NA|TRBJ2-7|TRBD2|TRBV7-9
TGTGCCAGCAGCTTCCCCGTGACTAGCCGGCACTACGAGCAGTACTTC
CASSFPVTSRHYEQYF
>few|TRBJ1-1|NA|TRBV20-1
TGCAGTGCTAGTCCTGGGGGGAGCACTGAAGCTTTCTTT
CSASPGGSTEAFF
>NA|TRBJ2-2|NA|TRBV6-1
TGTGCCAGCCGGAGGGGAGCCGGGGAGCTGTTTTTT
CASRRGAGELFF
>NA|TRBJ2-7|NA|TRBV6-1
TGTGCCAGCAGTGAAGCGAGGTCGGGGGAGCAGTACTTC
CASSEARSGEQYF
>NA|TRBJ2-3|NA|TRBV28
TGTGCCAGCAGTTTAACGCGTTTTACGCAGTATTTT
CASSLTRFTQYF
>once|TRBJ1-3|NA|TRBV28
TGTGCCAGCAGCCCACTCTCTGGAAACACCATATATTTT
CASSPLSGNTIYF